These T cell receptor beta chains were read from a single sample in a study of HIV-infected patients and healthy controls. A single record per CDR3 protein comes from TCRdb applying MiXCR to the 5' RACE reads. This sample has 5,000 to 7,000 distinct CDR3 sequences, with around 9.5% found just once. Sequencing used blood, obtained during antiretroviral therapy. These receptors came from an adult with HIV infection. Both conserved end residues are part of each CDR3. D genes are given only for firm matches. Each size is once, few, many, or a class for an expanded clone.

DNA	CDR3	D	V	J	size	length
TGCGCCAGCAGCTTGGAGGGGGCCGTCTCCTACGAGCAGTACTTC	CASSLEGAVSYEQYF	TRBD1	TRBV5-1	TRBJ2-7	few	15
TGCGCCAGCAGCCCGCGAGCGTCAGCGGGAGGTCAGACAGATACGCAGTATTTT	CASSPRASAGGQTDTQYF	TRBD2	TRBV5-1	TRBJ2-3	many	18
TGTGCCAGCAGTTACGCACTAGCGGGAGTCTACGAGCAGTACTTC	CASSYALAGVYEQYF	TRBD2	TRBV6-5	TRBJ2-7	many	15
TGCGCCAGCAGCGAGGGTAGCACAGATACGCAGTATTTT	CASSEGSTDTQYF	-	TRBV5-1	TRBJ2-3	medium-sized	13
TGTGCCAGCGGGGCCATTATTCCCGGGGCATACTACAATGAGCAGTTCTTC	CASGAIIPGAYYNEQFF	-	TRBV6-6	TRBJ2-1	medium-sized	17
TGTGCCAGCAGTAGGGGCAGCAGGCAGCCCCAGCATTTT	CASSRGSRQPQHF	-	TRBV7-6	TRBJ1-5	medium-sized	13
TGCGCCAGCAGCTTGTTGGGGGCGAATCAGCCCCAGCATTTT	CASSLLGANQPQHF	-	TRBV5-1	TRBJ1-5	medium-sized	14
TGCAGCACGAGGGGGCAGCGTGGGGACACTGAAGCTTTCTTT	CSTRGQRGDTEAFF	TRBD1	TRBV29-1	TRBJ1-1	many	14
TGCAGCGTTGGGGGATGGGAGGGCTACAATGAGCAGTTCTTC	CSVGGWEGYNEQFF	TRBD2	TRBV29-1	TRBJ2-1	many	14
TGCAGCGCCCTAGGGGGGCCTAGCGGGGACAGGGAGCAGTTCTTC	CSALGGPSGDREQFF	-	TRBV29-1	TRBJ2-1	medium-sized	15
TGTGCCAGCAGTTCGTCCTCGTGGCCCGAAGCTTTCTTT	CASSSSSWPEAFF	-	TRBV28	TRBJ1-1	many	13
TGTGCCAGCAGTTTTGGACGTTCAAACTATGGCTACACCTTC	CASSFGRSNYGYTF	-	TRBV27	TRBJ1-2	many	14
TGTGCCAGCAGTCCTCAACTAGCGCCCAAATTCAATGAGCAGTTCTTC	CASSPQLAPKFNEQFF	TRBD2	TRBV12-3/TRBV12-4	TRBJ2-1	medium-sized	16
TGTGCCAGCAACCGACAGGGTCTACTCAGCAATCAGCCCCAGCATTTT	CASNRQGLLSNQPQHF	TRBD1	TRBV12-3/TRBV12-4	TRBJ1-5	medium-sized	16